This T cell receptor (beta chain) was retrieved from a study of T-cell memory formation after mild COVID-19. Across the study: Largely, the TCR clusters proved donor specific. Study-level findings and limits: Day 15 to 85 contracting clones showed balanced CD4/CD8; day 15 to 37 expanders favored CD4+. CD4+ contracting clones were found mainly in CM and EM, and CD8+ ones in EMRA. Pre-infection memory contained some responding clones, which suggested that cross-reactive memory had joined.

TCRdb re-called the 5' RACE reads through MiXCR, storing one row per CDR3 protein. The sample includes 90,000 to 120,000 distinct CDR3 sequences, 13% to 15% of them seen just once. About this clonotype: The antigen is not known.

The CDR3 consists of 14 residues. The V gene's germline CDR1 is SNHLY and CDR2 FYNNEI. Between the trimmed V and J ends, which lost 2 bases and 4 bases, there was a span of 11 bases. Sequencing was done on a sample of PBMCs or a T cell subset sorted from them (not recorded which). This chain uses TRBV2 with TRBJ2-5; D is unclear. This TCR came from a man between 18 and 29 years old who had mild COVID-19 (a few samples of this study predate the infection). Cell type and time point are not known. In nucleotides, the CDR3 is TGTGCCAGCAGTGAACAAATCCCCCGAGAGACCCAGTACTTC. Translated, it gives CASSEQIPRETQYF. Looking up the rest from reference TRBV2 and TRBJ2-5 gives the full variable domain: EPEVTQTPSHQVTQMGQEVILRCVPISNHLYFYWYRQILGQKVEFLVSFYNNEISEKSEIFDDQFSVERPDGSNFTLKIRSTKLEDSAMYFCASSEQIPRETQYFGPGTRLLVL.